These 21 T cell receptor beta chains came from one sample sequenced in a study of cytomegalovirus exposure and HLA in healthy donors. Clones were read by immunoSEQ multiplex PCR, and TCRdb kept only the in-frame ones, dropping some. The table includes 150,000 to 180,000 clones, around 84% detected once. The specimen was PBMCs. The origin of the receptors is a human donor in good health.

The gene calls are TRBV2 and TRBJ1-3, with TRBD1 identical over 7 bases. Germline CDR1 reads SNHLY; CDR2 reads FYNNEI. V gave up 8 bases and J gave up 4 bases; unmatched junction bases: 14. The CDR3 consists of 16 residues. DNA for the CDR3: TGTGCCAGCTGCCGGGACAGCCGAATCTCCGGAAACACCATATATTTT. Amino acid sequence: CASCRDSRISGNTIYF.

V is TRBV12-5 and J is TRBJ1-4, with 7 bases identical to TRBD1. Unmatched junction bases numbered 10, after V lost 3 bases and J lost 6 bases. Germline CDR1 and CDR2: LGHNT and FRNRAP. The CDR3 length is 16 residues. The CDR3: CASGFIKGGFYEKLFF. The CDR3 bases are TGTGCTAGTGGTTTCATAAAAGGGGGCTTCTATGAAAAACTGTTTTTT. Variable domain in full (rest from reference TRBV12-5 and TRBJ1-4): DARVTQTPRHKVTEMGQEVTMRCQPILGHNTVFWYRQTMMQGLELLAYFRNRAPLDDSGMPKDRFSAEMPDATLATLKIQPSEPRDSAVYFCASGFIKGGFYEKLFFGSGTQLSVL.

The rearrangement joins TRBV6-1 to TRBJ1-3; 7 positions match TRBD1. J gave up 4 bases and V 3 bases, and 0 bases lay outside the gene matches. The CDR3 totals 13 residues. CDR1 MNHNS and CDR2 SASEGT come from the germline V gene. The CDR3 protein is CASSDRGGNTIYF. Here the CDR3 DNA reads TGTGCCAGCAGTGACAGGGGGGGAAACACCATATATTTT.

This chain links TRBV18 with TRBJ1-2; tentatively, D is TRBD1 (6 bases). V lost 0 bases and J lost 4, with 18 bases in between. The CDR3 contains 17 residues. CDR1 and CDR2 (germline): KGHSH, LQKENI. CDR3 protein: CASSPPGAAGDSYGYTF. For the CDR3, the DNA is TGTGCCAGCTCACCACCGGGGGCCGCAGGGGATAGCTATGGCTACACCTTC.

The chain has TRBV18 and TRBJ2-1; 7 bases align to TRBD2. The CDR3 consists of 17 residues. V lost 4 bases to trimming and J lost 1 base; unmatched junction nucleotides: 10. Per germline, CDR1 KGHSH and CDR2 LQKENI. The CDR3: CASSRLSAGASYNEQFF. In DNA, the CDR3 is TGTGCCAGCTCACGCCTCAGCGCGGGAGCGTCCTACAATGAGCAGTTCTTC.

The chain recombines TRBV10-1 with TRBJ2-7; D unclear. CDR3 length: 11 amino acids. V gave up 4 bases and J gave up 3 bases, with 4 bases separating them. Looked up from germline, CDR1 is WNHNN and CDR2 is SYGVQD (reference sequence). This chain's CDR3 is CASSGGYEQYF. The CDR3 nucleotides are TGCGCCAGCAGTGGAGGCTACGAGCAGTACTTC.

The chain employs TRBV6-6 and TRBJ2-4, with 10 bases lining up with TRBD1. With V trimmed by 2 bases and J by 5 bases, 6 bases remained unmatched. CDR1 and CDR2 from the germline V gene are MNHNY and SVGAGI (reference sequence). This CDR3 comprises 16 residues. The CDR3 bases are TGTGCCAGCAGTTACAAAGGAGGGACAGGGGAAAACATTCAGTACTTC. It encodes CASSYKGGTGENIQYF.

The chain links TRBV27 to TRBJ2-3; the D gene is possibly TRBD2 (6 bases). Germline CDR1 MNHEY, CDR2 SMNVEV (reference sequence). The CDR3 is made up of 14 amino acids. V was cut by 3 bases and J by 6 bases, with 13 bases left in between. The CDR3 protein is CASSFRGVGDTQYF. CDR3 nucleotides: TGTGCCAGCAGTTTCCGCGGGGTGGGGGATACGCAGTATTTT.

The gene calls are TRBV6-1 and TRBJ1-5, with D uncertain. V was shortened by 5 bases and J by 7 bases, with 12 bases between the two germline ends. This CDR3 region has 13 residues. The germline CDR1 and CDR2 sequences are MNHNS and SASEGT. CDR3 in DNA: TGTGCCAGCAGTCTAAGTCTGAGCCAGCCCCAGCATTTT. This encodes CASSLSLSQPQHF.

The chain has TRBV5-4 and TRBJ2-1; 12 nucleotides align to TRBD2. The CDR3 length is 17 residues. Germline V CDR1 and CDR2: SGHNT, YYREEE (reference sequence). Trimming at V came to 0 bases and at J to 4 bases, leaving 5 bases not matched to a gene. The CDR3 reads CASSLATSGGNYNEQFF. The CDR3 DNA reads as TGTGCCAGCAGCTTGGCTACTAGCGGGGGGAATTACAATGAGCAGTTCTTC.

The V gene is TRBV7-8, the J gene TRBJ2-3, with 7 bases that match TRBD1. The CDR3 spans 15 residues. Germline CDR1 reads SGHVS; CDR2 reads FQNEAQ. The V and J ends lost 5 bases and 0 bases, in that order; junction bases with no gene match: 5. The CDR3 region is CASSPRTGSTDTQYF. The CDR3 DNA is TGTGCCAGCAGCCCGAGGACAGGCAGCACAGATACGCAGTATTTT.

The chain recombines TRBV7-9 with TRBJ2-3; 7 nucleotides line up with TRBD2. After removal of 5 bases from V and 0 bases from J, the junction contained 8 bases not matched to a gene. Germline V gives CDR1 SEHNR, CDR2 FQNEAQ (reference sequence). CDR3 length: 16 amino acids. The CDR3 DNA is TGTGCCAGCAGCACCCATACTAGCGCTAGCACAGATACGCAGTATTTT. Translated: CASSTHTSASTDTQYF. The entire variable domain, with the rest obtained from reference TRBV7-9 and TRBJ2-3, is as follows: DTGVSQNPRHKITKRGQNVTFRCDPISEHNRLYWYRQTLGQGPEFLTYFQNEAQLEKSRLLSDRFSAERPKGSFSTLEIQRTEQGDSAMYLCASSTHTSASTDTQYFGPGTRLTVL.

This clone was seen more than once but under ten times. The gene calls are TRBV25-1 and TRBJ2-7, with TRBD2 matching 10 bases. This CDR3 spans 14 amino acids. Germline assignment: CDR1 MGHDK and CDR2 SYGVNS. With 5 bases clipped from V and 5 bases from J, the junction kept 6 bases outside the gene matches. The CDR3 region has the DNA TGTGCCAGCAGTCAATCGGGACTAGCGAACGAGCAGTACTTC. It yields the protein CASSQSGLANEQYF.

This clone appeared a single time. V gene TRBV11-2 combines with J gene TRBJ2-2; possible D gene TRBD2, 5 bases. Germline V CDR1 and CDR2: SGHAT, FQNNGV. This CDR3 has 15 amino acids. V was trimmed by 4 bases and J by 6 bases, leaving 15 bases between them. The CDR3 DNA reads TGTGCCAGCAGCTCGCTGAGAGGGCTCCCCGGGGAGCTGTTTTTT. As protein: CASSSLRGLPGELFF.

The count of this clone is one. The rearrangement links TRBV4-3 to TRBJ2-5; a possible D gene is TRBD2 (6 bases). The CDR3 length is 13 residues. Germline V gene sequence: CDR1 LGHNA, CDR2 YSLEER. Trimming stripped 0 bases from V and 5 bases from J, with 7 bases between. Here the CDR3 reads CASSQDLAETQYF. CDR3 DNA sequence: TGCGCCAGCAGCCAAGACCTAGCGGAGACCCAGTACTTC.

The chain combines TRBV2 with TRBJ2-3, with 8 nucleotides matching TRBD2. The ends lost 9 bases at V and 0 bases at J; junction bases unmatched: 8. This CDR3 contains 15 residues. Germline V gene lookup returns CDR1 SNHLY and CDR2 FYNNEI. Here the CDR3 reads CARGGGRSSTDTQYF. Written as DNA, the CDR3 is TGTGCCAGAGGCGGGGGGCGGTCGAGCACAGATACGCAGTATTTT.

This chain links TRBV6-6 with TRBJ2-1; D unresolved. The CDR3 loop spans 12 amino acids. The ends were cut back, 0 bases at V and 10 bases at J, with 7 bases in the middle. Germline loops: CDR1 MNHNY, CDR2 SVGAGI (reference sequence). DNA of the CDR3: TGTGCCAGCAGTTACTCGGAACAGGAGCAGTTCTTC. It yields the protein CASSYSEQEQFF.

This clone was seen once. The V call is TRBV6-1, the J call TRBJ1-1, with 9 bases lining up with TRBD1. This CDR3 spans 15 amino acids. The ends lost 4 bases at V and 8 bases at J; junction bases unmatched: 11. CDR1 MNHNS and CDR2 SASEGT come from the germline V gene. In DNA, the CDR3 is TGTGCCAGCAGTGGACAGGGGGACAAATCCTCAGAAGCTTTCTTT. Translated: CASSGQGDKSSEAFF.

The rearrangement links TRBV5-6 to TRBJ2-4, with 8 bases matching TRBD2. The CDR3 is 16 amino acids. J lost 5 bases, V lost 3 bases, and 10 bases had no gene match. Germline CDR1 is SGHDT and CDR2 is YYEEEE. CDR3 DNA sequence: TGTGCCAGCAGCTGGACCGCGTCGGGACTAGAAAACATTCAGTACTTC. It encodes CASSWTASGLENIQYF.

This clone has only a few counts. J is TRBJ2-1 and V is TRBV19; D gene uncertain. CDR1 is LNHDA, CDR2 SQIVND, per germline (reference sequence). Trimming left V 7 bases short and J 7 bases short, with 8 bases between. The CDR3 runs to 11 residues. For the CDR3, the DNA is TGTGCCAGTAATACGGTTAATGAGCAGTTCTTC. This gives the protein CASNTVNEQFF. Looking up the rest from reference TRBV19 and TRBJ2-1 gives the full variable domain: DGGITQSPKYLFRKEGQNVTLSCEQNLNHDAMYWYRQDPGQGLRLIYYSQIVNDFQKGDIAEGYSVSREKKESFPLTVTSAQKNPTAFYLCASNTVNEQFFGPGTRLTVL.

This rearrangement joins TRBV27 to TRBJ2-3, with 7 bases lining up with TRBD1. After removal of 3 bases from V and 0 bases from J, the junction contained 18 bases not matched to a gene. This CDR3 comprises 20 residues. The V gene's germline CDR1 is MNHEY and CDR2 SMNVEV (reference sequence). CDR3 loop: CASSLSRGFFYDYSTDTQYF. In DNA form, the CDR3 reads TGTGCCAGCAGTTTGAGCAGGGGGTTCTTCTACGACTATAGCACAGATACGCAGTATTTT.